The rows below give T cell receptor beta chains drawn from one sample of a study of shared clonotypes between healthy human individuals. The repertoire was sequenced with immunoSEQ multiplex PCR; TCRdb's copy has only in-frame clones and lacks some. The table lists hundreds of thousands of clones, approximately 80% of them singletons. What was sequenced was PBMCs. The receptors stem from a woman aged 40 to 50 in good health. Some clones in this sample may be carry-over from other donors' samples. Both conserved end residues are part of each CDR3. A D gene is named only where the DNA matches it firmly. Clone size is given for some rows only: seen once, a few or many times, or a class if the clone is expanded.

V	D	size	J	CDR3	DNA
TRBV23-1	TRBD1	NA	TRBJ2-7	CASSQTDRARTKTTYEQYF	TGCGCCAGCAGTCAAACGGACAGGGCCCGAACGAAGACTACCTACGAGCAGTACTTC
TRBV5-1	NA	NA	TRBJ1-4	CASSWLQGSNEKLFF	TGCGCCAGCAGCTGGTTACAGGGATCTAATGAAAAACTGTTTTTT
TRBV27	TRBD2	few	TRBJ2-7	CASSSIAGGTYEQYF	TGTGCCAGCAGTTCTATAGCGGGAGGGACATACGAGCAGTACTTC
TRBV5-6	TRBD1	NA	TRBJ1-5	CASRKQGVGDNQPQHF	TGTGCCAGCAGAAAACAGGGGGTCGGGGACAATCAGCCCCAGCATTTT
TRBV5-1	TRBD1	few	TRBJ1-2	CASRYGQAPGDGYTF	TGCGCCAGCAGGTACGGACAGGCCCCGGGTGATGGCTACACCTTC
TRBV7-9	TRBD2	NA	TRBJ2-7	CASSASGRSAYEQYF	TGTGCCAGCAGCGCTAGCGGGAGGAGCGCCTACGAGCAGTACTTC
TRBV7-2	NA	NA	TRBJ1-1	CASSLEFPGNTEAFF	TGTGCCAGCAGCTTAGAGTTTCCGGGAAACACTGAAGCTTTCTTT
TRBV11-2	TRBD2	NA	TRBJ2-1	CASSLVVLDRTRNEQFF	TGTGCCAGCAGCTTAGTAGTGTTGGACCGGACTAGGAATGAGCAGTTCTTC
TRBV5-4	TRBD1	once	TRBJ2-1	CASSFGQGSVGEQFF	TGTGCCAGCAGCTTTGGACAGGGTAGCGTGGGTGAGCAGTTCTTC
TRBV28	NA	NA	TRBJ2-2	CASSFSVQGSANTGELFF	TGTGCCAGCAGTTTCTCGGTACAGGGATCGGCGAACACCGGGGAGCTGTTTTTT
TRBV6-5	NA	NA	TRBJ2-5	CASSYSRWTPLETQYF	TGTGCCAGCAGTTACTCAAGGTGGACCCCCCTGGAGACCCAGTACTTC
TRBV30	NA	many	TRBJ1-5	CAWSVQSNQPKHF	TGTGCCTGGAGTGTACAGAGCAATCAGCCCAAGCATTTT
TRBV27	TRBD2	NA	TRBJ2-7	CASRQTAAGGDEQYF	TGTGCCAGCAGACAAACGGCGGCGGGGGGGGACGAGCAGTACTTC
TRBV9	TRBD1	many	TRBJ1-2	CASSPRTGAGSGYTF	TGTGCCAGCAGCCCTCGGACAGGGGCGGGAAGTGGCTACACCTTC